This T cell receptor (beta chain) originates from a study of blood T cell repertoires in COVID-19. The CDR3 covers 14 residues. J lost 1 base, V lost 10 bases, and 7 bases had no gene match. In germline, CDR1 is SGHAT, CDR2 FQNNGV. Clones were sequenced by immunoSEQ multiplex PCR, and TCRdb holds only the in-frame ones, with some missing. The profile shows around 300,000 clones, around 90% of them singletons. The gene calls are TRBV11-2 and TRBJ2-1; 7 bases align to TRBD2. Material for sequencing was peripheral blood. The origin of this receptor is a young man with active or convalescent COVID-19. CDR3 sequence: CATGDYQSYNEQFF. For the CDR3, the DNA is TGTGCCACTGGGGACTACCAATCCTACAATGAGCAGTTCTTC.